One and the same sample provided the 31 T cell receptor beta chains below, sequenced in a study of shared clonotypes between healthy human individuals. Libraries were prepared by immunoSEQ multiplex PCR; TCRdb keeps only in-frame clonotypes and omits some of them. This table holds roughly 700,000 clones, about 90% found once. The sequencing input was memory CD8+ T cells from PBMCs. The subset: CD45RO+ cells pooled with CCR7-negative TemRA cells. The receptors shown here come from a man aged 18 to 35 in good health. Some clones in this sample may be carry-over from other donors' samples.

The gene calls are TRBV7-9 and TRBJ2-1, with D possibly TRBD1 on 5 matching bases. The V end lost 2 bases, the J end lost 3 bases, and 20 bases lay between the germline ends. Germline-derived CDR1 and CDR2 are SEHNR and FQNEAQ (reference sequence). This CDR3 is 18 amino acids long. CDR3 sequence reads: CASSLPTQGTHLYNEQFF. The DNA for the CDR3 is TGTGCCAGCAGCTTACCTACTCAGGGAACCCACCTCTACAATGAGCAGTTCTTC.

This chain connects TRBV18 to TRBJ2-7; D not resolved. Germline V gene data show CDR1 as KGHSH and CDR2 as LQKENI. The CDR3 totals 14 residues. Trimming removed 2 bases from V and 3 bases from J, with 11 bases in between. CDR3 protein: CASSPAKSIYEQYF. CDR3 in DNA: TGTGCCAGCTCACCAGCCAAGTCGATCTACGAGCAGTACTTC.

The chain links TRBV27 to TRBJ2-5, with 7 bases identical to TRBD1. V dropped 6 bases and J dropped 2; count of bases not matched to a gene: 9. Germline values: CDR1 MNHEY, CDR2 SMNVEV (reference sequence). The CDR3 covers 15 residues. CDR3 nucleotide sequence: TGTGCCAGCAGGAACCGGGACAGACCTCAAGAGACCCAGTACTTC. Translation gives CASRNRDRPQETQYF.

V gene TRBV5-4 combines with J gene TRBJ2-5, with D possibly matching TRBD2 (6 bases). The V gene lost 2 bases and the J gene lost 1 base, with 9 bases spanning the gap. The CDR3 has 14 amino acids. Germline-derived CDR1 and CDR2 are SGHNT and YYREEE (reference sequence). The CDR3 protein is CASSFGTPQETQYF. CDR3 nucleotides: TGTGCCAGCAGCTTCGGGACTCCCCAAGAGACCCAGTACTTC.

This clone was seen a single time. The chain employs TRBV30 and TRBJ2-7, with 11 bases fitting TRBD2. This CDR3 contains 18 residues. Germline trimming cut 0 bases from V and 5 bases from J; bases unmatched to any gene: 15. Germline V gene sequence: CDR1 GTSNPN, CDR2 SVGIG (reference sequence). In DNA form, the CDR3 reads TGTGCCTGGAGTGTACGACTAGCGGGATACCGTTCGGACGACGAGCAGTACTTC. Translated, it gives CAWSVRLAGYRSDDEQYF.

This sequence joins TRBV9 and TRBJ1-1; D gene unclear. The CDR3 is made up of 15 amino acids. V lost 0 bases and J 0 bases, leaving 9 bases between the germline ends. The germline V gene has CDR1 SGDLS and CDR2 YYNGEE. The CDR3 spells CASSVVEWMNTEAFF. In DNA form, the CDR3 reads TGTGCCAGCAGCGTAGTGGAGTGGATGAACACTGAAGCTTTCTTT.

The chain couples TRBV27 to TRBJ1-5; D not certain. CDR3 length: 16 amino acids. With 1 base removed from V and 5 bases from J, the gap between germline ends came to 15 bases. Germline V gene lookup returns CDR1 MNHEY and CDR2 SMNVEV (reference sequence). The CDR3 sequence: CASSLFVPSGHQPQHF. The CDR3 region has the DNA TGTGCCAGCAGTTTATTTGTCCCCAGTGGCCATCAGCCCCAGCATTTT.

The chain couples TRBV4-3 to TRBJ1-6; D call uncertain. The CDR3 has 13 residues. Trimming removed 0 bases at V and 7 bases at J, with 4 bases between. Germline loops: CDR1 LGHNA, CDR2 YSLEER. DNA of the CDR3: TGCGCCAGCAGCCAAGACCGAAATTCACCCCTCCACTTT. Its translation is CASSQDRNSPLHF.

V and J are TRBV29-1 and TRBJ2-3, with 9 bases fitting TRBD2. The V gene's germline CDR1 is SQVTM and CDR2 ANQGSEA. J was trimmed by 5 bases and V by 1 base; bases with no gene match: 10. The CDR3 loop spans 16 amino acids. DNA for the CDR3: TGCAGCGTTGAAGGGGGTTCTAGCGGGATCGGAGATACGCAGTATTTT. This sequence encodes CSVEGGSSGIGDTQYF.

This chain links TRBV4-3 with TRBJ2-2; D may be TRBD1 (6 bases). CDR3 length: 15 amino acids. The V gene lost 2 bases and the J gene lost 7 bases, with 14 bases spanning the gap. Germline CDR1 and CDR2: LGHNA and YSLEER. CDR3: CASSQYRERSGELFF. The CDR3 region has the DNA TGCGCCAGCAGCCAATACAGGGAAAGGAGCGGGGAGCTGTTTTTT.

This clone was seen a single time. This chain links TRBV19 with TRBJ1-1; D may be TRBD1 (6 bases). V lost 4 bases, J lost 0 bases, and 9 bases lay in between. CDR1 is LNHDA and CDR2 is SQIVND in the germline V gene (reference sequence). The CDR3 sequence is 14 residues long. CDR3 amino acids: CASSTDSLNTEAFF. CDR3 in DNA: TGTGCCAGTAGTACGGACAGCCTGAACACTGAAGCTTTCTTT. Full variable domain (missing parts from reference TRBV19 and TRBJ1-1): DGGITQSPKYLFRKEGQNVTLSCEQNLNHDAMYWYRQDPGQGLRLIYYSQIVNDFQKGDIAEGYSVSREKKESFPLTVTSAQKNPTAFYLCASSTDSLNTEAFFGQGTRLTVV.

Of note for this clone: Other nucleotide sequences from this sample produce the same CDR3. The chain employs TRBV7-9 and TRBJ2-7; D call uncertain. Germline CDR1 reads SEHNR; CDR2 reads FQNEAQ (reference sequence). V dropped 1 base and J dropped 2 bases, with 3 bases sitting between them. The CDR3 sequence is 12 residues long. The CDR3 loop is CASSLVAYEQYF. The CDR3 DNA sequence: TGTGCCAGCAGCTTAGTTGCCTACGAGCAGTACTTC.

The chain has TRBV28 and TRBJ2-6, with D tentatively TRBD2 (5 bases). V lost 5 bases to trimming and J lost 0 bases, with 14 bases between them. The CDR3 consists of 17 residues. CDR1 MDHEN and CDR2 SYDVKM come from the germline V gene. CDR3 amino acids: CASSTTADFSGANVLTF. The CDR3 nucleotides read TGTGCCAGCAGTACAACAGCGGATTTCTCTGGGGCCAACGTCCTGACTTTC.

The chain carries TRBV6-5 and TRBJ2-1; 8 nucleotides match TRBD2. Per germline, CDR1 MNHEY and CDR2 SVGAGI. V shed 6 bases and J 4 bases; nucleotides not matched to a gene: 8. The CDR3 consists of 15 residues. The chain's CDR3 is CASRSPREGYNEQFF. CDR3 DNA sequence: TGTGCCAGCAGATCCCCTCGGGAGGGGTACAATGAGCAGTTCTTC.

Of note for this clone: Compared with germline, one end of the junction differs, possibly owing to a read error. CDR3 nucleotide sequence: TGTGCCGGCAGTTCTCAGGACAGAATCTATGGCTACACCTTC. This gives the protein CAGSSQDRIYGYTF. The rearrangement uses TRBV27 and TRBJ1-2, with TRBD1 as a possible D gene (6 bases). Germline values: CDR1 MNHEY, CDR2 SMNVEV (reference sequence). The CDR3 spans 14 residues.

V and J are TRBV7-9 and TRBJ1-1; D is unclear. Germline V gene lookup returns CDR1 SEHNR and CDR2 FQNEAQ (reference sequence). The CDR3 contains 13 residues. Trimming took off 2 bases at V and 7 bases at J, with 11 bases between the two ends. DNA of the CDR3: TGTGCCAGCAGCTTACGGACTGAATTTGAAGCTTTCTTT. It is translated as CASSLRTEFEAFF.

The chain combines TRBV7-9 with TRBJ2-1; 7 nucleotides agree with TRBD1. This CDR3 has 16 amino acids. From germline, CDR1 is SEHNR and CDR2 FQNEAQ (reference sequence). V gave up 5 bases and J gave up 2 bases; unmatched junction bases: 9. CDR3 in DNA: TGTGCCAGCAGCCCACGACAGGGAACTACCTACAATGAGCAGTTCTTC. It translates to CASSPRQGTTYNEQFF.

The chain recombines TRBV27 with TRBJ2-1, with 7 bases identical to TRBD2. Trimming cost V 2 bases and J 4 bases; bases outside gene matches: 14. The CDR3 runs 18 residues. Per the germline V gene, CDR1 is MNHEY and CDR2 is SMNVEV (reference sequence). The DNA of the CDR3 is TGTGCCAGCAGTTTAATTGGGACTAAAGGTGCCCTATACAATGAGCAGTTCTTC. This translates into CASSLIGTKGALYNEQFF.

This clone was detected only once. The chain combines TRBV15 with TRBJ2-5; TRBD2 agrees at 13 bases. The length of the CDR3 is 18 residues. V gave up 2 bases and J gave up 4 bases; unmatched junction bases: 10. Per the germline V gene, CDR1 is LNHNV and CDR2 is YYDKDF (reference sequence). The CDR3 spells CATSRLSLAGGPIETQYF. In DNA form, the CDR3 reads TGTGCCACCAGCAGACTTTCACTAGCGGGAGGGCCTATAGAGACCCAGTACTTC.

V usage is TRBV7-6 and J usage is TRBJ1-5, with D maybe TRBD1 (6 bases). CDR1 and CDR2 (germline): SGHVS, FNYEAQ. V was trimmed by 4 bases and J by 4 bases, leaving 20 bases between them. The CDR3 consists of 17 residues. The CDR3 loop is CASSSSAAGVGNQPQHF. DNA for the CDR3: TGTGCCAGCAGCTCTTCCGCGGCAGGGGTGGGAAATCAGCCCCAGCATTTT.

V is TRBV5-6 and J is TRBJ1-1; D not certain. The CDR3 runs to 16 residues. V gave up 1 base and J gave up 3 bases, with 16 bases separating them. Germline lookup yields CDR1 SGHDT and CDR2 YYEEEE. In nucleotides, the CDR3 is TGTGCCAGCAGCTTGTTCGGGGTAGGTAAGGACACTGAAGCTTTCTTT. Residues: CASSLFGVGKDTEAFF.

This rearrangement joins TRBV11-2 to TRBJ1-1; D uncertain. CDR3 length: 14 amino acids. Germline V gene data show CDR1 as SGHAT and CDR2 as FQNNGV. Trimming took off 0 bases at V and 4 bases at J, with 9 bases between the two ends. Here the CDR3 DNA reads TGTGCCAGCAGCTTAGAGGTAGCGGGCACTGAAGCTTTCTTT. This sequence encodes CASSLEVAGTEAFF.

Written as DNA, the CDR3 is TGTGCCATCAAAGCGGGAGGGTACTACGAGCAGTACTTC. Translation gives CAIKAGGYYEQYF. V and J are TRBV10-3 and TRBJ2-7, with 10 bases aligning to TRBD2. The length of the CDR3 is 13 residues. Per germline, CDR1 ENHRY and CDR2 SYGVKD. V lost 7 bases and J lost 3; bases outside the gene matches: 3.

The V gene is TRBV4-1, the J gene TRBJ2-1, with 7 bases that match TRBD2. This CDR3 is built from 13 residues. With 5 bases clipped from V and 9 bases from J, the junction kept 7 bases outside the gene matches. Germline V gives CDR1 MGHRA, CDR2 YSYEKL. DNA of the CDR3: TGCGCCAGCAGCACCCGGGGGGAGGGTGAGCAGTTCTTC. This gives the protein CASSTRGEGEQFF.

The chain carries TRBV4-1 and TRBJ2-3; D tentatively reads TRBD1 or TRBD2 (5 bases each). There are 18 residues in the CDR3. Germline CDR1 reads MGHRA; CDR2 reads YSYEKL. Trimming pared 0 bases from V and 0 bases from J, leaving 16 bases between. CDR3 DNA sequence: TGCGCCAGCAGCCAAGAAGTTATGGGGGTATCTAGCACAGATACGCAGTATTTT. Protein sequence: CASSQEVMGVSSTDTQYF.

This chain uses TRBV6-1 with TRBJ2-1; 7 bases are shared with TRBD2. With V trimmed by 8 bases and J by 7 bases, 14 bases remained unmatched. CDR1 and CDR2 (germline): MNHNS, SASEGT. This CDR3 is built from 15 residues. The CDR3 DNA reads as TGTGCCAGCCAGGCCCTGCTTGGGGGAGGGAATGAGCAGTTCTTC. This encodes CASQALLGGGNEQFF.

The CDR3: CASSSTGQAAFYGYTF. In DNA form, the CDR3 reads TGTGCCAGCAGCTCCACCGGACAGGCCGCCTTTTATGGCTACACCTTC. This chain joins TRBV7-9 and TRBJ1-2, with 7 bases fitting TRBD1. Germline-derived CDR1 and CDR2 are SEHNR and FQNEAQ (reference sequence). The ends lost 4 bases at V and 5 bases at J; junction bases unmatched: 13. The CDR3 has 16 residues.

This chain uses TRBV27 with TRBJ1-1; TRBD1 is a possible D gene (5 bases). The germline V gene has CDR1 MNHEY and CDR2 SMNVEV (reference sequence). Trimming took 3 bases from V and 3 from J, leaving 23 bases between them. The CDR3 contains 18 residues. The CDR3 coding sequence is TGTGCCAGCAGTTTTCTCGCCGCCATCAGGGCCGAGGACACTGAAGCTTTCTTT. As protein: CASSFLAAIRAEDTEAFF.

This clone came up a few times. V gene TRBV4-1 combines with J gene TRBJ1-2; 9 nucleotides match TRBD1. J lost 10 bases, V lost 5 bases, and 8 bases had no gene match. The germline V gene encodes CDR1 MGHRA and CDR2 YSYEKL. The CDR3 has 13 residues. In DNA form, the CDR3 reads TGCGCCAGCAGCACCCGGGACAGGGTAGCCTACACCTTC. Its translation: CASSTRDRVAYTF.

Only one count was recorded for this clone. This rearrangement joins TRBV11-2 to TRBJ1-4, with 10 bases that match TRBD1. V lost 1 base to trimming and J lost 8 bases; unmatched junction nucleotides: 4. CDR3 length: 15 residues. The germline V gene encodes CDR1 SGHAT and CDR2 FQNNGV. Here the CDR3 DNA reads TGTGCCAGCAGCTTAGTCGGGACAGGGGCCGAAAAACTGTTTTTT. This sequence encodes CASSLVGTGAEKLFF.

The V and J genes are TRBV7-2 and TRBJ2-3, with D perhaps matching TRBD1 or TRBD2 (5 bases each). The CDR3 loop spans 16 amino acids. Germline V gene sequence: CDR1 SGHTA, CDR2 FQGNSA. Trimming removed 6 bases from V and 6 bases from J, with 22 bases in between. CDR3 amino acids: CASRLGASRVWDTQYF. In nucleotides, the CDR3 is TGTGCCAGCAGACTAGGGGCTAGCCGGGTTTGGGATACGCAGTATTTT.